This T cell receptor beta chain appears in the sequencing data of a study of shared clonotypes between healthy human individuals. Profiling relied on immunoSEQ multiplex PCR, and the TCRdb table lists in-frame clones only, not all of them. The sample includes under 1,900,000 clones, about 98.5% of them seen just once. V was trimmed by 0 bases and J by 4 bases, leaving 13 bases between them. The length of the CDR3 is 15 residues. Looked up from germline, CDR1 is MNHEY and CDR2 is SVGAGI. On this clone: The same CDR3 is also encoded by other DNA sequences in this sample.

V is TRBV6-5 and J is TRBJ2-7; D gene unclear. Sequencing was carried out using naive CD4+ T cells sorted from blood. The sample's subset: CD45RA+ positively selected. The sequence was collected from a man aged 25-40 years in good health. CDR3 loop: CASSYSRGREYEQYF. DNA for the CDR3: TGTGCCAGCAGTTACTCGCGAGGAAGGGAATACGAGCAGTACTTC.